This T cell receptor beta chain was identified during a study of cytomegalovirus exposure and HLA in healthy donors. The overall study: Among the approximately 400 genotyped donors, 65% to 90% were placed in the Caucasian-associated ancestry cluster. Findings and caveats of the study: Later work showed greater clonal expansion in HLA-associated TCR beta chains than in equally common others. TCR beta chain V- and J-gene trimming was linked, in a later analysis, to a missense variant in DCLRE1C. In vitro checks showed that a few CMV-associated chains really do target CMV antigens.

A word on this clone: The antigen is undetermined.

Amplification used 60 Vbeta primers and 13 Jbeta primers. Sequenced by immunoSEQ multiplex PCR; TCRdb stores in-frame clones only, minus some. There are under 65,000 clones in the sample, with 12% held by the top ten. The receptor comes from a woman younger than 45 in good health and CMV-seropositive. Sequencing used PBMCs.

In DNA form, the CDR3 reads TGCGCCAGCAGCTTGGCCGGGACGGAGGGTTTTGGCTACACCTTC. The encoded protein is CASSLAGTEGFGYTF. The chain couples TRBV5-1 to TRBJ1-2, with a weak D call TRBD1 (5 bases). This CDR3 has 15 amino acids. CDR1 is SGHRS and CDR2 is YFSETQ in the germline V gene. The V and J ends lost 0 bases and 7 bases respectively, with 16 bases between them.